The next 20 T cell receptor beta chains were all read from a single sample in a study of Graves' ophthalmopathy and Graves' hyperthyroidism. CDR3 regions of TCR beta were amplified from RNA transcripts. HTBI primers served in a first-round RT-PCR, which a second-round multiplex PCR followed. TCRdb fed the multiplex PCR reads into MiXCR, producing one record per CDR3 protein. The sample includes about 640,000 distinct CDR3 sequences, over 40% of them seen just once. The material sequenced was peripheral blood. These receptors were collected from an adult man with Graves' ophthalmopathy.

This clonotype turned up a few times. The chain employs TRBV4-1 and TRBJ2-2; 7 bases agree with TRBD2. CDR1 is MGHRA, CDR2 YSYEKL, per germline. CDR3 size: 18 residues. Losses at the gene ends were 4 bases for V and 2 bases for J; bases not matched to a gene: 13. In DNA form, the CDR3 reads TGCGCCAGCAGCCCCCGGTTGTTGCTAGCGGACAACACCGGGGAGCTGTTTTTT. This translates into CASSPRLLLADNTGELFF.

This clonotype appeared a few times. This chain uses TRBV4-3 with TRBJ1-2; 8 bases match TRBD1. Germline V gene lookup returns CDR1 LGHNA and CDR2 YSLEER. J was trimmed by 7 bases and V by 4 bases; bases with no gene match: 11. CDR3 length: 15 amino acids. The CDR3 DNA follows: TGCGCCAGCAGCCTATGGACAGGGAATTTCGGTGGCTACACCTTC. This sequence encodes CASSLWTGNFGGYTF.

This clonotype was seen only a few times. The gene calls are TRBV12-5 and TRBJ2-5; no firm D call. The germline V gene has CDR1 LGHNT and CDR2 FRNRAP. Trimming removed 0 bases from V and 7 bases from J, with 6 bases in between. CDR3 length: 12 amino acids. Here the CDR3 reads CASGLVRGTQYF. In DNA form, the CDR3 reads TGTGCTAGTGGTTTGGTACGTGGGACCCAGTACTTC.

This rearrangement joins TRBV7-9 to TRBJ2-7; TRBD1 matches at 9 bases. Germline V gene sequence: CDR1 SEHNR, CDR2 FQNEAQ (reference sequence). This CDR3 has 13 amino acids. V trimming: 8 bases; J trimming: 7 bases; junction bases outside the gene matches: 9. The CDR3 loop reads CASGNRGLGEQYF. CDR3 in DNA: TGTGCCAGCGGGAACAGGGGGCTGGGGGAGCAGTACTTC.

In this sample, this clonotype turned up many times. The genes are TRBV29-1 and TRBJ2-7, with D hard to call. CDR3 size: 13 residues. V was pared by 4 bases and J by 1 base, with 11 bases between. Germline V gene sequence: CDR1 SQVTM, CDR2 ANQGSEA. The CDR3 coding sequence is TGCAGCGTTGTGGTTGCTGAATCCTACGAGCAGTACTTC. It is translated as CSVVVAESYEQYF.

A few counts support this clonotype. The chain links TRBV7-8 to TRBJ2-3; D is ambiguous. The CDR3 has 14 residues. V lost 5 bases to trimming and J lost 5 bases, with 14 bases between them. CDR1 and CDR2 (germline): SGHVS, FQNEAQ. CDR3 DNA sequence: TGTGCCAGCAGCCGCGACGATAGTGGAGATACGCAGTATTTT. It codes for CASSRDDSGDTQYF.

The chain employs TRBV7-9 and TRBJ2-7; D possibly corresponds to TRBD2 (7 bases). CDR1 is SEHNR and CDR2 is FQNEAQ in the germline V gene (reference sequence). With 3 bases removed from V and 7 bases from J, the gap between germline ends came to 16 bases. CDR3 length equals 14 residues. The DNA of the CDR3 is TGTGCCAGCAGCTTTGGCGGGGGCCTCGGGGAGCAGTACTTC. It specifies CASSFGGGLGEQYF.

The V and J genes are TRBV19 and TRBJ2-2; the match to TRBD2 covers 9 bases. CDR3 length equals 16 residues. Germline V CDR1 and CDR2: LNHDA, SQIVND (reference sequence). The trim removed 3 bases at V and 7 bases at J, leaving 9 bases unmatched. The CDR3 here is CASSMEAGGVVGELFF. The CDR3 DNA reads TGTGCCAGTAGTATGGAAGCGGGAGGTGTCGTCGGGGAGCTGTTTTTT.

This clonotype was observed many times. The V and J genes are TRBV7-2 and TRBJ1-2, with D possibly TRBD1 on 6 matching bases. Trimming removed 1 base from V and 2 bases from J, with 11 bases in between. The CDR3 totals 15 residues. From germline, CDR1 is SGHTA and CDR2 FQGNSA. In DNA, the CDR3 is TGTGCCAGCAGCTTAGGATGGCAGGGGAACTATGGCTACACCTTC. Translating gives CASSLGWQGNYGYTF. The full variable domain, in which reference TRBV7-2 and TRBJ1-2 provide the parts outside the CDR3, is GAGVSQSPSNKVTEKGKDVELRCDPISGHTALYWYRQSLGQGLEFLIYFQGNSAPDKSGLPSDRFSAERTGGSVSTLTIQRTQQEDSAVYLCASSLGWQGNYGYTFGSGTRLTVV.

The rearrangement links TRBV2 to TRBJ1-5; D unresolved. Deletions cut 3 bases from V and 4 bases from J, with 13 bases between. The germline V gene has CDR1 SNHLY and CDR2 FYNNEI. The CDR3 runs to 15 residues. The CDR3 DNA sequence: TGTGCCAGCAGTGATTGGGGAGGTGGGAATCAGCCCCAGCATTTT. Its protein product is CASSDWGGGNQPQHF.

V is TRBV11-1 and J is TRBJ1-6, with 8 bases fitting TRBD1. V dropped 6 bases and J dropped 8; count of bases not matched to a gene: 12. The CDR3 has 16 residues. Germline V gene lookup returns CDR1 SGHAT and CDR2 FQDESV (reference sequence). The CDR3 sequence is CASSARQGTTDSPLHF. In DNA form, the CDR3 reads TGTGCCAGCAGTGCAAGACAGGGGACGACGGATTCACCCCTCCACTTT.

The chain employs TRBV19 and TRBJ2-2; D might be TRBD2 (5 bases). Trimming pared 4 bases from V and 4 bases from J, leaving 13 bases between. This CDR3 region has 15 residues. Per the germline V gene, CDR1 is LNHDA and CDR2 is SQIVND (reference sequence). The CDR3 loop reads CASSSLLGSTGELFF. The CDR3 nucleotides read TGTGCCAGTAGTAGCCTTCTGGGGAGCACCGGGGAGCTGTTTTTT. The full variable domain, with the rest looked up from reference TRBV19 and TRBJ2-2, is DGGITQSPKYLFRKEGQNVTLSCEQNLNHDAMYWYRQDPGQGLRLIYYSQIVNDFQKGDIAEGYSVSREKKESFPLTVTSAQKNPTAFYLCASSSLLGSTGELFFGEGSRLTVL.

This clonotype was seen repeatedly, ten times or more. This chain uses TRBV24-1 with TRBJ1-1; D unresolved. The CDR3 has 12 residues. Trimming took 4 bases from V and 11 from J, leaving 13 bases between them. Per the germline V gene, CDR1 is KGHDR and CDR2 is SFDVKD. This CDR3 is CATSDPAGYAFF. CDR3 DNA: TGTGCCACCAGTGACCCGGCCGGGTATGCTTTCTTT.

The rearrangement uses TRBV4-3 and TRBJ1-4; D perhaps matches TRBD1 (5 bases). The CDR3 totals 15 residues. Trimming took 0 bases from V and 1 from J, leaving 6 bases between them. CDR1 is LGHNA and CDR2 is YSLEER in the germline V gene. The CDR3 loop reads CASSQEGETNEKLFF. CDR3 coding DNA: TGCGCCAGCAGCCAAGAAGGGGAAACTAATGAAAAACTGTTTTTT.

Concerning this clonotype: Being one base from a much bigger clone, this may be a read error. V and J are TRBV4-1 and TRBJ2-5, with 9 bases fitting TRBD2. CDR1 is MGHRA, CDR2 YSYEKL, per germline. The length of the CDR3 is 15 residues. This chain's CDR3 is CASSQILAGQETQYF. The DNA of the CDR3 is TGTGCCAGCAGCCAAATTCTAGCGGGGCAAGAGACCCAGTACTTC.

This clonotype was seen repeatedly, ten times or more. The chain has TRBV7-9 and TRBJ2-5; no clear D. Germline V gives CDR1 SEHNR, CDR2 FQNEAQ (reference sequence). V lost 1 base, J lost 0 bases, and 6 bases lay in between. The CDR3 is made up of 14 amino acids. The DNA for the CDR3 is TGTGCCAGCAGCTTAGTCAGACACCAAGAGACCCAGTACTTC. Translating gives CASSLVRHQETQYF.

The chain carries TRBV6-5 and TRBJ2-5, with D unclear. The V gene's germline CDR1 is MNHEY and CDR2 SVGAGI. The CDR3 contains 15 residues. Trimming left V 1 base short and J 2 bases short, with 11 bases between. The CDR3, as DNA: TGTGCCAGCAGTTACTATCCGAATGTTCAAGAGACCCAGTACTTC. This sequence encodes CASSYYPNVQETQYF.

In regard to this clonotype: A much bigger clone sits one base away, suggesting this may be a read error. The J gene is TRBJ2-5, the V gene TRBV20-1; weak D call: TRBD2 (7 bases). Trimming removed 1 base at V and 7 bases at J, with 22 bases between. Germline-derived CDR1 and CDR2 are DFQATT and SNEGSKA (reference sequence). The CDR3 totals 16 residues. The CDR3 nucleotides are TGCAGTGCTAGAGGGGGGGGTTGGGGGCGGAGGGGGACCCAGTACTTC. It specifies CSARGGGWGRRGTQYF.

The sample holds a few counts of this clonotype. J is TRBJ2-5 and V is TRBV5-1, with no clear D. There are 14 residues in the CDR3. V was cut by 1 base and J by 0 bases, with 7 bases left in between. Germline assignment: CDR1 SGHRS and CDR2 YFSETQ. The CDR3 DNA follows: TGCGCCAGCAGCTTGCAGGATTACCAAGAGACCCAGTACTTC. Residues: CASSLQDYQETQYF.

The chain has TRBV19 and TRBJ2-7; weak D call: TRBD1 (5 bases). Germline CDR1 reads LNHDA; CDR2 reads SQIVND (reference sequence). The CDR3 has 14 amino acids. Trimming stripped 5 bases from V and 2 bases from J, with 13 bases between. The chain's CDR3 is CASSPDTLTYEQYF. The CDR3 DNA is TGTGCCAGTAGTCCGGACACCCTGACCTACGAGCAGTACTTC. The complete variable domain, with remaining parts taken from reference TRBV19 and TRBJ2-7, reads DGGITQSPKYLFRKEGQNVTLSCEQNLNHDAMYWYRQDPGQGLRLIYYSQIVNDFQKGDIAEGYSVSREKKESFPLTVTSAQKNPTAFYLCASSPDTLTYEQYFGPGTRLTVT.